This entry concerns a single T cell receptor (beta chain). Its antigen is unidentified. This CDR3 is missing its conserved last phenylalanine or tryptophan, likely due to a read error. The DNA is omitted, as the CDR3 cannot be located on it reliably, and the CDR3 follows TCRdb's listing. The sample belongs to a study of T cells in Graves' hyperthyroidism and ophthalmopathy. Study context: Specimen type is peripheral blood, collected at initial diagnosis prior to any treatment.

Findings of the study overall: Most thyroid clonotypes that were expanded above 0.001 also turned up in blood.

Looked up from germline, CDR1 is SGHTA and CDR2 is FQGTGA. A total of 9 residues make up the CDR3, ends included. It was RNA transcripts that yielded the amplified TCR beta CDR3 regions. The HTBI primer set was used in a first-round RT-PCR of the TCR CDR3. TCRdb ran MiXCR on the multiplex PCR reads and lists one entry per CDR3 protein. The sample has over 700,000 distinct CDR3 sequences, 35% to 45% seen once; the top ten hold 8.9%. Stable hyperthyroidism: no ophthalmopathy progression over 18 months of follow-up. Patients were excluded for uncontrolled infection, other autoimmune disease, pregnancy or lactation.

The sequenced sample was blood. The TCR originated in a man between 18 and 29 years old with Graves' hyperthyroidism. The chain has TRBV7-3 and TRBJ1-3. The CDR3 here is CASSLQAES.